This passage covers 17 T cell receptor beta chains from one sample sequenced in a study of T cell changes during pregnancy in multiple sclerosis. Libraries were prepared by immunoSEQ multiplex PCR; TCRdb keeps only in-frame clonotypes and omits some of them. Of tens of thousands of clones in the sample, around 90% were seen once. The sample consisted of CD4+ T cells from peripheral blood mononuclear cells, taken before pregnancy. These receptors came from a female donor with multiple sclerosis, enrolled in a pregnancy study.

The rearrangement uses TRBV5-4 and TRBJ2-1, with D possibly matching TRBD2 (6 bases). This CDR3 is built from 15 residues. The V and J ends lost 1 base and 5 bases respectively, with 13 bases between them. Germline CDR1 reads SGHNT; CDR2 reads YYREEE (reference sequence). Here the CDR3 DNA reads TGTGCCAGCAGCTTGTCTTTGGGGGAGGACAATGAGCAGTTCTTC. It specifies CASSLSLGEDNEQFF.

This chain uses TRBV7-3 with TRBJ2-1; D remains unclear. Germline V gives CDR1 SGHTA, CDR2 FQGTGA. The CDR3 totals 14 residues. V was trimmed by 5 bases and J by 3 bases, leaving 11 bases between them. DNA of the CDR3: TGTGCCAGCAGCCCTCGACATTTCTACAATGAGCAGTTCTTC. It is translated as CASSPRHFYNEQFF.

This rearrangement joins TRBV28 to TRBJ2-4; 7 nucleotides align to TRBD1. This CDR3 has 14 residues. The V and J ends lost 8 bases and 0 bases, in that order; junction bases with no gene match: 4. Looked up from germline, CDR1 is MDHEN and CDR2 is SYDVKM. The chain's CDR3 is CASERTGAKNIQYF. CDR3 in DNA: TGTGCCAGCGAAAGGACAGGAGCCAAAAACATTCAGTACTTC.

This clone occurred once. The gene calls are TRBV18 and TRBJ2-7; 11 bases match TRBD1. Germline assignment: CDR1 KGHSH and CDR2 LQKENI. The CDR3 consists of 15 residues. V shed 6 bases, J shed 6 bases, and the junction held 10 bases outside the gene matches. The chain's CDR3 is CASSKADRGRGEQYF. The DNA of the CDR3 is TGTGCCAGCTCTAAGGCGGACAGGGGGCGCGGCGAGCAGTACTTC.

The chain couples TRBV25-1 to TRBJ1-3; D is possibly TRBD1 (5 bases). This CDR3 is 15 amino acids long. V was shortened by 3 bases and J by 3 bases, with 12 bases between the two germline ends. Germline CDR1 reads MGHDK; CDR2 reads SYGVNS. The CDR3: CASSDIPGFGNTIYF. CDR3 nucleotide sequence: TGTGCCAGCAGTGATATTCCAGGGTTTGGAAACACCATATATTTT. Drawing the rest from reference TRBV25-1 and TRBJ1-3, the complete variable domain is EADIYQTPRYLVIGTGKKITLECSQTMGHDKMYWYQQDPGMELHLIHYSYGVNSTEKGDLSSESTVSRIRTEHFPLTLESARPSHTSQYLCASSDIPGFGNTIYFGEGSWLTVV.

The chain has TRBV19 and TRBJ2-1; 8 nucleotides align to TRBD1. This CDR3 has 13 residues. The germline gives CDR1 LNHDA, CDR2 SQIVND (reference sequence). The J segment lost 5 bases and the V segment lost 5 bases, leaving 2 bases of the junction unmatched. The CDR3 nucleotides are TGTGCCAGTAGTGACAGGGGCCACAATGAGCAGTTCTTC. This encodes CASSDRGHNEQFF.

This chain uses TRBV21-1 with TRBJ2-3; the table gives TRBD2 as D, unverified against the DNA. TRBV21-1 is a pseudogene locus. The CDR3 extends over 17 amino acids. CDR3 residues: CASSKADSSPSTDTQYF. In DNA form, the CDR3 reads TGTGCCAGCAGCAAAGCGGATAGCAGCCCTAGCACAGATACGCAGTATTTT.

The chain couples TRBV5-1 to TRBJ2-7; 10 positions match TRBD2. CDR3 length equals 15 residues. J lost 2 bases, V lost 3 bases, and 5 bases had no gene match. The germline CDR1 and CDR2 sequences are SGHRS and YFSETQ. DNA for the CDR3: TGCGCCAGCAGCTCCTTAGCGGGAGGTCCCTACGAGCAGTACTTC. It encodes CASSSLAGGPYEQYF.

The chain employs TRBV7-2 and TRBJ2-7; TRBD2 agrees at 9 bases. Germline V gene data show CDR1 as SGHTA and CDR2 as FQGNSA. The CDR3 extends over 14 amino acids. V trimming: 10 bases; J trimming: 5 bases; junction bases outside the gene matches: 12. Here the CDR3 DNA reads TGTGCCACCCAACCGGCGGGAGGGGTCGACGAGCAGTACTTC. Amino acids: CATQPAGGVDEQYF.

This sequence joins TRBV28 and TRBJ1-2; 10 bases align to TRBD1. CDR3 size: 15 residues. V was pared by 4 bases and J by 4 bases, with 6 bases of the junction left unmatched. Per germline, CDR1 MDHEN and CDR2 SYDVKM. In DNA, the CDR3 is TGTGCCAGCAGTTCACCGGGACAGGGGATCTATGGCTACACCTTC. This codes for CASSSPGQGIYGYTF.

This clone occurred a few times. CDR3 amino acids: CASRRNNEQFF. The CDR3 DNA reads TGCGCCAGCAGGCGAAACAATGAGCAGTTCTTC. This sequence joins TRBV4-1 and TRBJ2-1, with D unclear. The germline V gene has CDR1 MGHRA and CDR2 YSYEKL. The CDR3 contains 11 residues. Trimming left V 6 bases short and J 5 bases short, with 5 bases between.

The table lists this clone with a few counts. The chain employs TRBV27 and TRBJ1-2, with a weak D call TRBD1 (6 bases). The CDR3 extends over 14 amino acids. Trimming removed 6 bases from V and 4 bases from J, with 15 bases in between. Germline values: CDR1 MNHEY, CDR2 SMNVEV (reference sequence). CDR3 amino acids: CASRPQGGGYGYTF. CDR3 in DNA: TGTGCCAGCAGGCCACAGGGAGGGGGCTATGGCTACACCTTC.

This clone was detected once. DNA for the CDR3: TGTGCCTGGAGGACTCCAGGGGGCAATGGAAACACCATATATTTT. Translated, it gives CAWRTPGGNGNTIYF. The gene calls are TRBV30 and TRBJ1-3; TRBD1 matches at 8 bases. Germline CDR1 reads GTSNPN; CDR2 reads SVGIG (reference sequence). This CDR3 is 15 amino acids long. The ends lost 3 bases at V and 3 bases at J; junction bases unmatched: 7. The full variable domain, with the rest looked up from reference TRBV30 and TRBJ1-3, is SQTIHQWPATLVQPVGSPLSLECTVEGTSNPNLYWYRQAAGRGLQLLFYSVGIGQISSEVPQNLSASRPQDRQFILSSKKLLLSDSGFYLCAWRTPGGNGNTIYFGEGSWLTVV.

The chain is built from TRBV7-2 and TRBJ2-7; D is perhaps TRBD2 (6 bases). Trimming took off 3 bases at V and 5 bases at J, with 11 bases between the two ends. The germline gives CDR1 SGHTA, CDR2 FQGNSA. The CDR3 is 13 residues long. The CDR3 spells CASSFTGGDEQYF. In DNA form, the CDR3 reads TGTGCCAGCAGCTTCACGGGCGGGGACGAGCAGTACTTC.

V is TRBV10-3 and J is TRBJ1-1; D may be TRBD1 (6 bases). V was clipped by 10 bases and J by 4 bases, with 19 bases between them. CDR3 length: 14 residues. In germline, CDR1 is ENHRY, CDR2 SYGVKD. The DNA of the CDR3 is TGTGCCAGCTGGGGTGGGGGCGAACGCACTGAAGCTTTCTTT. Its translation is CASWGGGERTEAFF.

Only a few counts were recorded for this clone. The V and J genes are TRBV7-2 and TRBJ2-7; 7 bases agree with TRBD2. With V trimmed by 2 bases and J by 3 bases, 4 bases remained unmatched. CDR3 size: 14 residues. Germline CDR1 and CDR2: SGHTA and FQGNSA. The CDR3: CASSLIRDYYEQYF. The CDR3 DNA follows: TGTGCCAGCAGCTTAATCCGGGACTACTACGAGCAGTACTTC.

The J gene is TRBJ2-6, the V gene TRBV5-1, with 10 positions matching TRBD2. Germline loops: CDR1 SGHRS, CDR2 YFSETQ. The CDR3 is made up of 18 amino acids. The V and J ends lost 2 bases and 2 bases, in that order; junction bases with no gene match: 7. DNA of the CDR3: TGCGCCAGCAGCTTTGCCATTAGCGGGAGGACTGGGGCCAACGTCCTGACTTTC. This codes for CASSFAISGRTGANVLTF.